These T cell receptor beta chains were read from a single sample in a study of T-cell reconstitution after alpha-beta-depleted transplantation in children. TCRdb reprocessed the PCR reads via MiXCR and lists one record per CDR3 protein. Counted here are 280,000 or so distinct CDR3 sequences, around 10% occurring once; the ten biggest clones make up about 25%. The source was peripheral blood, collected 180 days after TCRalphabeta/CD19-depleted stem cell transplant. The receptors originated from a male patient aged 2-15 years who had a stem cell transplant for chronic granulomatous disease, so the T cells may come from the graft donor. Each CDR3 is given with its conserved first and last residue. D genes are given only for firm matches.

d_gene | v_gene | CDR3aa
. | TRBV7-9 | CASSQTKNQPQHF
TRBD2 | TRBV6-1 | CASSRLAGGSTGELFF
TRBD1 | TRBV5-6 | CASRGTGGAEAFF
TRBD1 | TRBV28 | CASSSRQGSHEQYF
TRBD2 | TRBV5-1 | CASTTAGTSGRGQFF
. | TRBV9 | CASSVRGSYTDTQYF
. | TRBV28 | CASSLPSDNEQFF
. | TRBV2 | CASSGQGRVDTQYF
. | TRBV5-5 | CASSPITDTQYF
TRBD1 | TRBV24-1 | CATSDLQGTGKDEQFF
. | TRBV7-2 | CASSVSSNQPQHF
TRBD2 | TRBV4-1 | CASSQLRTSGSLGEQYF
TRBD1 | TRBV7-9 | CASSLALGGAETQYF
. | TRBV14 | CASSRQFSGNTIYF
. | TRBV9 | CASSVEGTIYNEQFF
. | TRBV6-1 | CASRRRTENTEAFF
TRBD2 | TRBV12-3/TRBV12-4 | CASSLGTSGILAKNIQYF
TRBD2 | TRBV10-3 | CAISLTSGSNNEQFF
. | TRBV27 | CASSTRLGDTQYF
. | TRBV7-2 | CASSLEWGRNIQYF
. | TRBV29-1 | CSVRVGGAAEAFF
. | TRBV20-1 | CSASVFSALNEQFF
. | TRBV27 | CASSFGGNNEQFF
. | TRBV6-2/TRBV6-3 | CASSYGSGYSHYTQYF
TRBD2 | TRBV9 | CASSPGGHEQFF
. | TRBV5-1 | CASSIPGQVYEQYF
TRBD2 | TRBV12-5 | CASGLVNKGTRTYNEQFF
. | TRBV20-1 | CSAILRPGGNQPQHF
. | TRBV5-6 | CASSLMGGANLQSYEQYF
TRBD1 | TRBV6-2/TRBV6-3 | CASSGLGTADNEQFF
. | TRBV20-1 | CSAGGGSATNEKLFF
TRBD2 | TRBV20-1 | CSASRAGGLVWVTDTQYF
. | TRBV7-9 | CASSTTHEQYF
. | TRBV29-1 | CSVQEGGGYTF
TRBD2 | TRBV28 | CASSRPTSGNNEQFF
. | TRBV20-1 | CSARARTESYNEQFF